This TCR beta chain stems from a study of somatic mutations in cytotoxic T cells in rheumatoid arthritis. Data came from immunoSEQ multiplex PCR; TCRdb stores just in-frame clones and leaves some out. The top ten clones hold approximately 3.8% of a sample with tens of thousands of clones, approximately 81% of them seen once. Germline CDR1 reads SGHTA; CDR2 reads FQGNSA. Trimming removed 1 base at V and 4 bases at J, with 13 bases between. This CDR3 is 15 amino acids long. This clone appeared once. Antigen: not known. Notes on the study in general: Any difference in CD8+ T-cell clonality between patients who had rheumatoid arthritis and healthy controls who were age-matched was not statistically significant. Among fewer than 75 patients, 7 or 8 showed a largest CD8+ clone that surpassed 20% of CD8+ cells.

This receptor was taken from an adult with rheumatoid arthritis. The chain links TRBV7-2 to TRBJ1-2, with a tentative D call TRBD1 (5 bases). The material sequenced was CD8+ T cells sorted from blood. The CDR3 nucleotides are TGTGCCAGCAGCTTAGATCCGTCAGGGCGCTATGGCTACACCTTC. It translates to CASSLDPSGRYGYTF.